The next 3 T cell receptor beta chains were all read from a single sample in a study of spatial heterogeneity in lung cancer. In TCRdb, the 5' RACE reads were re-called with MiXCR into one record per CDR3 protein. The sample yields hundreds of distinct CDR3 sequences, roughly 73% seen once. Time point reported: blood at routine non-recurrence follow-up after resection. This specimen consisted of PBMCs, obtained at follow-up. The receptors were sampled from a female donor with early-stage non-small cell lung cancer.

Comment on this clonotype: This beta chain is a stray sequence in a library constructed for alpha chains; its clone size is not meaningful. The chain carries TRBV12-3 or TRBV12-4 and TRBJ2-7; D unresolved. Trimming stripped 3 bases from V and 5 bases from J, with 11 bases between. CDR3 length equals 13 residues. The CDR3 DNA reads TGTGCCAGCAGTTTTCTAGTCTCTCACGAGCAGTACTTC. This sequence encodes CASSFLVSHEQYF.

On this clonotype: This beta chain is an off-target read within a library intended for alpha chains, so its frequency means little. J is TRBJ2-3 and V is TRBV24-1; tentative D call: TRBD1 (5 bases). Trimming removed 0 bases from V and 3 bases from J, with 6 bases in between. Germline CDR1 is KGHDR and CDR2 is SFDVKD. This CDR3 has 14 amino acids. The CDR3 DNA sequence: TGTGCCACCAGTGATTTGAGGGGAACAGATACGCAGTATTTT. Amino acids: CATSDLRGTDTQYF.

Worth noting for this clonotype: The library was designed around alpha chains, so this beta chain is a stray read whose abundance carries little weight. This sequence joins TRBV5-1 and TRBJ2-1; TRBD2 agrees at 10 bases. V trimming: 2 bases; J trimming: 6 bases; junction bases outside the gene matches: 8. Germline V gene sequence: CDR1 SGHRS, CDR2 YFSETQ. The CDR3 totals 16 residues. The CDR3 sequence is CASSFGAGGPGNEQFF. In nucleotides, the CDR3 is TGCGCCAGCAGCTTCGGAGCGGGAGGGCCAGGCAATGAGCAGTTCTTC.